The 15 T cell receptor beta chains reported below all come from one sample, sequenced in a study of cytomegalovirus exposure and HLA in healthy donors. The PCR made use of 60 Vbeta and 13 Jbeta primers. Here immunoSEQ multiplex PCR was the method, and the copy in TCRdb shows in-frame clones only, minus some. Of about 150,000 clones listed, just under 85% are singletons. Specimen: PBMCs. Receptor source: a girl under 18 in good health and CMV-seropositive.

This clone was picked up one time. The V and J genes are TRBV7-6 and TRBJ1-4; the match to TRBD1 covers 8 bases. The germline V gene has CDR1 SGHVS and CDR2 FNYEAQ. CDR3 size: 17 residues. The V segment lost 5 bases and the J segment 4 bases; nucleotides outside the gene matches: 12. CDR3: CASSTDRDGGFNEKLFF. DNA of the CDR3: TGTGCCAGCAGCACGGACAGGGATGGGGGGTTTAATGAAAAACTGTTTTTT.

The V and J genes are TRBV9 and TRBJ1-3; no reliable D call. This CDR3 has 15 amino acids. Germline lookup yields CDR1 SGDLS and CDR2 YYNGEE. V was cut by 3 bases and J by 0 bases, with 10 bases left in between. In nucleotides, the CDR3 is TGTGCCAGCAGCGCTGCAGTGAACTCTGGAAACACCATATATTTT. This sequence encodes CASSAAVNSGNTIYF.

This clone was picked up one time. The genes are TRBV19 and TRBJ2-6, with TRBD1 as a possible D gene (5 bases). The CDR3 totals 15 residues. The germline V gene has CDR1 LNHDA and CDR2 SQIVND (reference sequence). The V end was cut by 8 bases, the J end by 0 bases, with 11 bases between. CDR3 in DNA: TGTGCCAGTCAGGGATCCAGCTCTGGGGCCAACGTCCTGACTTTC. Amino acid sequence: CASQGSSSGANVLTF.

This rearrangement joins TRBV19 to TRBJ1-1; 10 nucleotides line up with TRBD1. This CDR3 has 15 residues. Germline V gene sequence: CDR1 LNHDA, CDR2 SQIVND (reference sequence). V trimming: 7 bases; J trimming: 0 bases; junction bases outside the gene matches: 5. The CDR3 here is CASKGTGVLNTEAFF. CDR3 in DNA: TGTGCCAGTAAGGGGACAGGGGTACTGAACACTGAAGCTTTCTTT.

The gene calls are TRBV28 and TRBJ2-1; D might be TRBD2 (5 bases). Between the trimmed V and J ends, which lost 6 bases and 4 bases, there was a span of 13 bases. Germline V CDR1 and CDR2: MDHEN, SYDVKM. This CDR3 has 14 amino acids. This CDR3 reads CASRLFRGYNEQFF. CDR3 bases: TGTGCCAGCAGGCTCTTTCGGGGTTACAATGAGCAGTTCTTC.

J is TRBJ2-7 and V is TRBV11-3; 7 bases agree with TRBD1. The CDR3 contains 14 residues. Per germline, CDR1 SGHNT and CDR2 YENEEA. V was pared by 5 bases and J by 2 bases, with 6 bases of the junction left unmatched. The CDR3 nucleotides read TGTGCCAGCAGCGTAAGACAGGGACCCTACGAGCAGTACTTC. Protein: CASSVRQGPYEQYF.

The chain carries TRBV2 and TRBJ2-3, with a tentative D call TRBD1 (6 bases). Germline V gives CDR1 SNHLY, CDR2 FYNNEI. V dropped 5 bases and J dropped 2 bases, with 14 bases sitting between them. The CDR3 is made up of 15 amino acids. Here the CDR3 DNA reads TGTGCCAGCAGTCATGACAGGACTTCCACAGATACGCAGTATTTT. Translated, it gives CASSHDRTSTDTQYF.

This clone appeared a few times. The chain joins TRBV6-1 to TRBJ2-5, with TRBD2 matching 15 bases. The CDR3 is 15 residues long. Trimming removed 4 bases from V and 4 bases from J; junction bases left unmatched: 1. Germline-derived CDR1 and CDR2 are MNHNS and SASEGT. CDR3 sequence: CASSGTSGGAETQYF. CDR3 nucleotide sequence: TGTGCCAGCAGTGGGACTAGCGGGGGGGCAGAGACCCAGTACTTC.

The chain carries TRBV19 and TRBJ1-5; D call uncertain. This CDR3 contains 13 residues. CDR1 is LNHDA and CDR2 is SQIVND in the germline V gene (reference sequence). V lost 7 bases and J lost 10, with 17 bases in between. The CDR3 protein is CASKGGPGGPQHF. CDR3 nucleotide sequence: TGTGCCAGTAAGGGCGGACCCGGAGGACCCCAGCATTTT.

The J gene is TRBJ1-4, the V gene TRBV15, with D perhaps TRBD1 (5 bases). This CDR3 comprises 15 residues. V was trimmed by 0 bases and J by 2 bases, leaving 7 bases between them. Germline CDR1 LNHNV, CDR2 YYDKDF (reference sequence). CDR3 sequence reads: CATSRDGATNEKLFF. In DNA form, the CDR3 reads TGTGCCACCAGCAGAGATGGGGCGACTAATGAAAAACTGTTTTTT. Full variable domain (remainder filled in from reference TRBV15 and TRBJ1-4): DAMVIQNPRYQVTQFGKPVTLSCSQTLNHNVMYWYQQKSSQAPKLLFHYYDKDFNNEADTPDNFQSRRPNTSFCFLDIRSPGLGDTAMYLCATSRDGATNEKLFFGSGTQLSVL.

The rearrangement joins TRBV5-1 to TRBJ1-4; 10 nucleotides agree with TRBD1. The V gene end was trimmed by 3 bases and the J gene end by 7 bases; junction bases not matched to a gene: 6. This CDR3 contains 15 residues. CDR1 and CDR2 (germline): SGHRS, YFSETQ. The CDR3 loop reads CASSWGTGEGEKLFF. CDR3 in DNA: TGCGCCAGCAGCTGGGGGACAGGGGAAGGTGAAAAACTGTTTTTT.

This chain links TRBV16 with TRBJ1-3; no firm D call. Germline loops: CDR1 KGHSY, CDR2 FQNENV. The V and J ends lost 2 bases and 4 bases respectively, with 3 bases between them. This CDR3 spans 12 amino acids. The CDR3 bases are TGTGCCAGCAGCCAACAGGGAAACACCATATATTTT. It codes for CASSQQGNTIYF.

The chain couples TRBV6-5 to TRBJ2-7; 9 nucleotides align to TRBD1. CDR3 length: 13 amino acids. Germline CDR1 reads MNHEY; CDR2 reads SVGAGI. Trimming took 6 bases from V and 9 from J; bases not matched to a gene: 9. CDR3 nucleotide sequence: TGTGCCAGCAGCCGGGGACAGGGCAGTGGGCAGTACTTC. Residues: CASSRGQGSGQYF.

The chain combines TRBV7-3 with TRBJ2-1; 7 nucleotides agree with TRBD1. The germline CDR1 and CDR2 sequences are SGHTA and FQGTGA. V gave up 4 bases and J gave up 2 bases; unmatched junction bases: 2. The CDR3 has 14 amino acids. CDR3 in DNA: TGTGCCAGCAGCTCGGGACAGACCTACAATGAGCAGTTCTTC. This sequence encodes CASSSGQTYNEQFF. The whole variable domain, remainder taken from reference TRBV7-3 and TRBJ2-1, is GAGVSQTPSNKVTEKGKYVELRCDPISGHTALYWYRQSLGQGPEFLIYFQGTGAADDSGLPNDRFFAVRPEGSVSTLKIQRTERGDSAVYLCASSSGQTYNEQFFGPGTRLTVL.

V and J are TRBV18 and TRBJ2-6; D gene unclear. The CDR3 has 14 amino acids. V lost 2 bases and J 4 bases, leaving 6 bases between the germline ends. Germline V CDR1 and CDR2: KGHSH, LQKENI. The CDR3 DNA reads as TGTGCCAGCTCACCAGGGCCGGGGGCCAACGTCCTGACTTTC. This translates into CASSPGPGANVLTF.